This TCR beta chain was recovered during a study of metastatic and nonmetastatic thyroid tumors. Background on the study: Repertoire data that came from the blood and tumor or nodule tissue of malignant and benign thyroid patients were compared. Study-level points and caveats: The reported finding was significantly higher TCR beta diversity in malignant thyroid tumors relative to benign nodules, in blood and tumor.

This clone has ten or more counts. The antigen is unknown. TCRdb re-clonotyped the PCR reads through MiXCR. The sample has roughly 89,000 clones, under 15% seen once; the top ten hold more than 7%. CDR3 length equals 13 residues. Germline V CDR1 and CDR2: SNHLY, FYNNEI. V was pared by 8 bases and J by 1 base, with 11 bases between. Prior to thyroid surgery, none of the patients had received any treatment. This clonotype originated in a female donor with papillary thyroid cancer or a benign thyroid nodule (not recorded which). Some clones in this sample may be carry-over from other donors' samples. The chain uses TRBV2 and TRBJ1-1, with D tentatively TRBD1 (6 bases). Material: tumor tissue. CDR3 loop: CASDGRGNTEAFF. CDR3 coding DNA: TGTGCCAGCGATGGCAGGGGGAACACTGAAGCTTTCTTT.